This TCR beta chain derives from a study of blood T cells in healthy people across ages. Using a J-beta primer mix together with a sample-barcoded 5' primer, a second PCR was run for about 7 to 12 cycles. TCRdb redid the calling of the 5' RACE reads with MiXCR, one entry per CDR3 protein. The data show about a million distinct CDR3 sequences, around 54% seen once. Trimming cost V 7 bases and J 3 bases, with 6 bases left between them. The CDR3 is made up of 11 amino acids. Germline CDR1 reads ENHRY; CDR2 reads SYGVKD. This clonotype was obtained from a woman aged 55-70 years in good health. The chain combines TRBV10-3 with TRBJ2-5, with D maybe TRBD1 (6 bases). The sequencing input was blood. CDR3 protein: CAIKGEETQYF. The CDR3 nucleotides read TGTGCCATCAAGGGGGAAGAGACCCAGTACTTC.